This is a list of T cell receptor beta chains from one sample in a study of T-cell memory formation after mild COVID-19. TCRdb re-called the 5' RACE reads through MiXCR, storing one row per CDR3 protein. The sample includes 100,000 or so distinct CDR3 sequences, around 10% seen only once; the top ten take about 40%. The sequencing input was PBMCs or a T cell subset sorted from them (not recorded which). Receptors were obtained from a man younger than 35 who had mild COVID-19 (a few samples of this study predate the infection). Cell type and time point are not known. The CDR3 runs from the conserved cysteine through the conserved F or W.

TRBJ2-1 | TRBV4-3 | CASSPGPNFRDEQFF
TRBJ1-1 | TRBV6-5 | CASSYETENTEAFF
TRBJ1-6 | TRBV10-2 | CASSPRDRNSPLHF
TRBJ1-2 | TRBV12-3/TRBV12-4 | CASTPVGANYGYTF
TRBJ1-1 | TRBV6-1 | CASSEGAGNTEAFF
TRBJ1-5 | TRBV12-3/TRBV12-4 | CASSRGAYQPQHF
TRBJ2-7 | TRBV4-1 | CASSQEAGEQYF
TRBJ2-3 | TRBV6-5 | CASSPGTDLTDTQYF
TRBJ1-1 | TRBV5-1 | CASSPYRRDTEAFF
TRBJ2-3 | TRBV4-2 | CASSQLSGGPSDTQYF
TRBJ1-1 | TRBV7-9 | CASSLYLNTEAFF
TRBJ2-7 | TRBV29-1 | CSVATGAEQYF
TRBJ2-3 | TRBV27 | CASSYSTTGQGTDTQYF
TRBJ2-7 | TRBV4-1 | CASSRGGLNSYEQYF
TRBJ1-2 | TRBV5-1 | CASSVRDSYGYTF
TRBJ2-7 | TRBV7-2 | CASSLPAGLAGAYEQYF
TRBJ1-2 | TRBV4-1 | CASSQDLRVRNYGYTF
TRBJ2-3 | TRBV5-1 | CASSPLTGLMVSTDTQYF
TRBJ2-7 | TRBV4-1 | CASSQEGTANEQYF
TRBJ1-5 | TRBV7-7 | CASIIGQGTGYQPQHF
TRBJ2-5 | TRBV12-5 | CASGHGNDGGETQYF
TRBJ1-1 | TRBV7-8 | CASSFGTANTEAFF
TRBJ1-2 | TRBV11-2 | CASSLESPGQNDGYTF
TRBJ2-1 | TRBV6-4 | CASRPSGGRPMSSYNEQFF
TRBJ2-7 | TRBV5-1 | CASSQQPSHEQYF
TRBJ1-1 | TRBV4-3 | CASRYDGYTEAFF
TRBJ2-7 | TRBV18 | CASSRPPEPYEQYF
TRBJ2-2 | TRBV6-5 | CASSSGGAGTGELFF
TRBJ2-3 | TRBV5-1 | CASSFRQGMGTDTQYF
TRBJ2-6 | TRBV4-3 | CASSHTTGSGANVLTF
TRBJ1-1 | TRBV7-2 | CASSLAFLGLNTEAFF
TRBJ1-2 | TRBV20-1 | CSARYRVVYGYTF